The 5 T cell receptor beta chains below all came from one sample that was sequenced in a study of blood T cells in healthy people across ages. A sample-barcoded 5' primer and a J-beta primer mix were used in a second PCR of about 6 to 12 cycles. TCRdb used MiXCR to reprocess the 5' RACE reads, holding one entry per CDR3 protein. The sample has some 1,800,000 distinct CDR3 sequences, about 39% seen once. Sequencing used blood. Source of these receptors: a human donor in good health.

DNA of the CDR3: TGTGCCAGCAACCCGGACAGAAGTCAAGAGACCCAGTACTTC. Protein sequence: CASNPDRSQETQYF. The chain links TRBV7-2 to TRBJ2-5; D possibly corresponds to TRBD1 (6 bases). This CDR3 spans 14 amino acids. Germline assignment: CDR1 SGHTA and CDR2 FQGNSA. V lost 7 bases and J lost 2, with 14 bases in between.

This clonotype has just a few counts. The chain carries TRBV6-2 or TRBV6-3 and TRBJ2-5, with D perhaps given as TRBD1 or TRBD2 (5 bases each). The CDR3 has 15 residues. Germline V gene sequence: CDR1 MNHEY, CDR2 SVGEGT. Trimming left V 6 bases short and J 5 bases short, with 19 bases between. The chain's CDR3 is CASSYLQRGRETQYF. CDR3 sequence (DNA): TGTGCCAGCAGCTACCTACAGAGGGGACGGGAGACCCAGTACTTC.

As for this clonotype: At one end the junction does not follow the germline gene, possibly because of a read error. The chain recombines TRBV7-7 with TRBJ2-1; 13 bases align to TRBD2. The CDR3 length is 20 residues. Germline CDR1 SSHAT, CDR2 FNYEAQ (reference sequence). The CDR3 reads CASSPHPRTSGSSSYNEQFF. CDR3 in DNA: TGTGCTAGCAGCCCACATCCACGGACTAGCGGGAGCAGCTCCTACAATGAGCAGTTCTTC.

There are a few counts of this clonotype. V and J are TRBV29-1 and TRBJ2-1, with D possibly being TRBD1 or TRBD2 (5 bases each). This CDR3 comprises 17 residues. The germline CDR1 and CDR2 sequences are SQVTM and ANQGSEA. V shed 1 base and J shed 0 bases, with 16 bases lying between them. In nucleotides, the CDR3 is TGCAGCGTTGAAGGAGGGTGGGCAGGGTCCTCCTACAATGAGCAGTTCTTC. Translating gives CSVEGGWAGSSYNEQFF.

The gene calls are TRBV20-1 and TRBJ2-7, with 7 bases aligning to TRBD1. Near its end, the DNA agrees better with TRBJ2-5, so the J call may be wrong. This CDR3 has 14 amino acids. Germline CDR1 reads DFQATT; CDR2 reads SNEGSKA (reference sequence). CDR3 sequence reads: CSASLQGEVETQYF. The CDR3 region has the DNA TGCAGTGCTAGTCTCCAGGGGGAAGTGGAGACCCAGTACTTC.